This TCR beta chain is from a study of blood T cell repertoires in COVID-19. Looking at the study overall: The analysed material was cDNA or gDNA that came from T cells, B-cell-depleted T cells, or PBMCs.

In the authors' methods: Reference gene primer amplification yielded estimated nucleated cell counts. The table came from immunoSEQ multiplex PCR; TCRdb's copy has only in-frame clones and leaves some out. V and J calls plus clone size are reproduced from that table; the DNA served to infer D and trimming. The repertoire has some 210,000 clones, about 86% of them found once; the top ten carry about 8.9%. The CDR3 runs to 15 residues. J gave up 3 bases and V 4 bases, and 7 bases lay outside the gene matches. Germline V gene lookup returns CDR1 SGHTA and CDR2 FQGNSA. Individuals drawn from 20 to 25 US areas were about 18 to 95 years old. Donors were grouped by their self-reported clinical history.

This receptor was taken from a woman in her fifties or sixties with acute COVID-19. The V gene is TRBV7-2, the J gene TRBJ2-7; TRBD1 matches 9 bases. The sample consisted of PBMCs or T cells enriched from blood (not recorded which). The CDR3, as DNA: TGTGCCAGCAGCTCGCCCGGGACAGGGTTCTACGAGCAGTACTTC. The encoded protein is CASSSPGTGFYEQYF.